This T cell receptor (beta chain) emerged from a study of OX40 agonist ivuxolimab in advanced cancers. Regarding the study as a whole: Undetermined was the antigen specificity of the expanded peripheral T cells. In the 0.1 to 3.0 mg/kg range, CD4+ and CD8+ blood T cells had expanded clonally by week 6. Among T cells, CD8+ cells averaged more expanded clones than CD4+ cells. The study found among the lowest clonal expansion in partial responders at 0.1-3.0 mg/kg.

As concerns this clone: What it binds is not known.

Profiling relied on immunoSEQ multiplex PCR, and the TCRdb table lists in-frame clones only, not all of them. The sample consists of more than 50,000 clones, around 86% of them appearing once. This CDR3 has 15 residues. The germline gives CDR1 SGHRS, CDR2 YFSETQ. Deletions cut 2 bases from V and 1 base from J, with 12 bases between. This sequence was found in an adult with an advanced solid tumor such as melanoma, head and neck, liver or kidney cancer. V gene TRBV5-1 combines with J gene TRBJ1-1, with TRBD1 as a possible D gene (6 bases). Sample: CD4+ or CD8+ T cells sorted from blood, taken in a trial of the OX40 agonist ivuxolimab. CDR3 region: CASSFGGAGNTEAFF. The CDR3, as DNA: TGCGCCAGCAGCTTTGGGGGCGCTGGGAACACTGAAGCTTTCTTT.